This T cell receptor (beta chain) is from a study of CD8 T cells in ankylosing spondylitis. Study outcomes and limitations: Significant enrichment of disease-linked clones was reportedly seen in matched ankylosing spondylitis synovial fluid. The study identified a TCR beta motif of roughly eight highly homologous variants that appeared characteristic of ankylosing spondylitis blood. Earlier literature documents some of the motif variants in reactive arthritis synovial fluid and blood. CD8+ by phenotype, disease-linked clones were relatively rare in peripheral blood.

Making use of molecular barcodes, quantitative 5'-RACE generated TCR beta libraries. TCRdb passed the 5' RACE reads through MiXCR, listing each CDR3 protein once. The sample lists fewer than 400,000 distinct CDR3 sequences; approximately 20% were seen once. The CDR3 sequence is 12 residues long. Germline loops: CDR1 DFQATT, CDR2 SNEGSKA (reference sequence). V shed 7 bases, J shed 3 bases, and the junction held 6 bases outside the gene matches. At least ten counts were recorded for this clonotype. No antigen is known for it. V gene TRBV20-1 combines with J gene TRBJ2-7; TRBD1 matches at 7 bases. This sequence was found in a male donor with ankylosing spondylitis. Sequenced sample: blood, either unsorted or a sorted T cell fraction (not recorded which). In nucleotides, the CDR3 is TGCAGTGGAAGACAGGGAAACTACGAGCAGTACTTC. Protein sequence: CSGRQGNYEQYF.